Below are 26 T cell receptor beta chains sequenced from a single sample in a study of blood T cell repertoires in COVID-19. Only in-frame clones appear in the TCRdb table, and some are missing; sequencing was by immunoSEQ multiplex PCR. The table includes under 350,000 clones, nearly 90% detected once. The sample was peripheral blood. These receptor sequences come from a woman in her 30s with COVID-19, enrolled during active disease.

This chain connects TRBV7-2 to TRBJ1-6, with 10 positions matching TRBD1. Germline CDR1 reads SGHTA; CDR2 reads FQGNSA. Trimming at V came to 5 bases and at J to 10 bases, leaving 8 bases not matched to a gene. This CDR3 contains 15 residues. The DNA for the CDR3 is TGTGCCAGCAGCGGTCGACAGGGGGCGGGATCACCCCTCCACTTT. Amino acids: CASSGRQGAGSPLHF.

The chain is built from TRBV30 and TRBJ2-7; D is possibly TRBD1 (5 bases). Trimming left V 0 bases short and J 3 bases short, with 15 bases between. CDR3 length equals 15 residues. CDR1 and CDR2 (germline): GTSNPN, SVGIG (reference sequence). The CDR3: CAWSVGQGGFYEQYF. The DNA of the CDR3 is TGTGCCTGGAGTGTAGGTCAGGGTGGGTTCTACGAGCAGTACTTC.

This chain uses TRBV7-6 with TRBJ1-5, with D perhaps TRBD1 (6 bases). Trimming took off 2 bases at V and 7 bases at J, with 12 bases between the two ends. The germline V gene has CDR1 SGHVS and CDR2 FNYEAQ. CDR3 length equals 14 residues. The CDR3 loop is CASSLNREGQPQHF. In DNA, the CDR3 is TGTGCCAGCAGCTTAAACAGGGAAGGACAGCCCCAGCATTTT.

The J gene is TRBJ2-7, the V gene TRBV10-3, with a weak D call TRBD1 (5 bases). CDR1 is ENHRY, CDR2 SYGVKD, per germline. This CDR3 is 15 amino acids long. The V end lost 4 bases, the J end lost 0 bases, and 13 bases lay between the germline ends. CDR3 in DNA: TGTGCCATCAGTGCAAGGGGCACCAGCTCCTACGAGCAGTACTTC. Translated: CAISARGTSSYEQYF.

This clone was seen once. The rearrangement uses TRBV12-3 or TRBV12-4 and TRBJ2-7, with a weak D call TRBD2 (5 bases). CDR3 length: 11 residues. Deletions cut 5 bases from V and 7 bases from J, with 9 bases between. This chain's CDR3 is CASSALGEQYF. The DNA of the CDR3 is TGTGCCAGCAGTGCACTAGGGGAGCAGTACTTC.

The CDR3 spells CASSLQGSYGYTF. The CDR3 DNA follows: TGTGCCAGCAGTCTACAGGGTAGCTATGGCTACACCTTC. The chain has TRBV6-5 and TRBJ1-2; possibly TRBD1 for D (6 bases). Germline CDR1 is MNHEY and CDR2 is SVGAGI. The CDR3 has 13 residues. V dropped 5 bases and J dropped 4 bases, with 11 bases sitting between them.

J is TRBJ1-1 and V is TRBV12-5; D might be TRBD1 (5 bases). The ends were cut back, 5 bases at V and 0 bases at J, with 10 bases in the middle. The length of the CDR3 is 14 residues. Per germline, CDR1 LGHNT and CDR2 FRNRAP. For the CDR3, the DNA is TGTGCTAGTGGTGGACACTTAATGAACACTGAAGCTTTCTTT. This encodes CASGGHLMNTEAFF.

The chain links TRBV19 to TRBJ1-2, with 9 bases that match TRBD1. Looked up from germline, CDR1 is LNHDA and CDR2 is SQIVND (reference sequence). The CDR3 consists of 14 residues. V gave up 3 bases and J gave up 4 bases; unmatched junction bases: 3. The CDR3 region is CASSMRDRAYGYTF. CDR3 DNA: TGTGCCAGTAGTATGAGGGACAGGGCCTATGGCTACACCTTC.

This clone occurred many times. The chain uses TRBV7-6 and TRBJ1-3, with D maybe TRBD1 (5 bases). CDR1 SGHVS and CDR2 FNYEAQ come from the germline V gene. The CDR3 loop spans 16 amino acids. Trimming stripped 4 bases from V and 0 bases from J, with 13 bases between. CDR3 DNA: TGTGCCAGCAGCTCTCAGGGACTGGACTCTGGAAACACCATATATTTT. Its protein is CASSSQGLDSGNTIYF.

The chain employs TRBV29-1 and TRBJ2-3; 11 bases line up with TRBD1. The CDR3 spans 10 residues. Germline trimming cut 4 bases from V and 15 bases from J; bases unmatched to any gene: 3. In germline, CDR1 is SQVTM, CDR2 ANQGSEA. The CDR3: CSVVDRGPYF. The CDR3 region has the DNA TGCAGCGTTGTGGACAGGGGGCCATATTTT.

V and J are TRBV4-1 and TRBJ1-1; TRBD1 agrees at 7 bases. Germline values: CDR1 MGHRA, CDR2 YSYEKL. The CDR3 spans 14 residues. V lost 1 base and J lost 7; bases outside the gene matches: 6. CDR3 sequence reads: CASSQVQGGGEAFF. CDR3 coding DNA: TGCGCCAGCAGCCAAGTCCAGGGGGGAGGTGAAGCTTTCTTT.

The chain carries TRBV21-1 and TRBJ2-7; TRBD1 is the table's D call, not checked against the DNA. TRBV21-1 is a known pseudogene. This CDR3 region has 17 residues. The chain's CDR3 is CASSNPPYRGIFGEQYV. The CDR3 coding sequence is TGTGCCAGCAGCAATCCCCCCTACAGGGGCATATTCGGCGAGCAGTACGTC.

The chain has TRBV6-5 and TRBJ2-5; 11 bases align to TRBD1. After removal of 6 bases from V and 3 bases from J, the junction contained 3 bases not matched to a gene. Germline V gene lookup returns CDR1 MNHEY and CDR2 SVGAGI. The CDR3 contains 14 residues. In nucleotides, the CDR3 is TGTGCCAGCAGGGCGGGACAGGGGGAAGAGACCCAGTACTTC. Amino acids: CASRAGQGEETQYF.

CDR3 residues: CASRRQGGGNQPQHF. CDR3 DNA: TGTGCCAGTAGGAGGCAGGGAGGAGGCAATCAGCCCCAGCATTTT. This chain links TRBV19 with TRBJ1-5, with D possibly being TRBD1 (5 bases). Deletions cut 6 bases from V and 2 bases from J, with 14 bases between. The germline CDR1 and CDR2 sequences are LNHDA and SQIVND (reference sequence). CDR3 length: 15 residues.

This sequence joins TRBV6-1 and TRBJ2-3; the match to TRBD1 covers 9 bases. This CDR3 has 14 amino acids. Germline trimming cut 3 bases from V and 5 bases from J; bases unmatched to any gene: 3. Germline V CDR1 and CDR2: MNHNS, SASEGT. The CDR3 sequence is CASSEGQGRDTQYF. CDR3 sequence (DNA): TGTGCCAGCAGTGAGGGACAGGGTAGAGATACGCAGTATTTT.

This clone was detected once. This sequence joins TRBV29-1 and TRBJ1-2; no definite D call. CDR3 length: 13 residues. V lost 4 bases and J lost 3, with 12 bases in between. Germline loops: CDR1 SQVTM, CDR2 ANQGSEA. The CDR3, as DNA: TGCAGCGTTGCGGAGGCAGAGTACTATGGCTACACCTTC. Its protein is CSVAEAEYYGYTF.

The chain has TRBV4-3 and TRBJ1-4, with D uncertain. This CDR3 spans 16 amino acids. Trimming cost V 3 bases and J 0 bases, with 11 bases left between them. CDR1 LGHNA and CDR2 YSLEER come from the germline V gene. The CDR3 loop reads CASSQYTTTTNEKLFF. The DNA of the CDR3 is TGCGCCAGCAGCCAGTATACGACAACAACTAATGAAAAACTGTTTTTT.

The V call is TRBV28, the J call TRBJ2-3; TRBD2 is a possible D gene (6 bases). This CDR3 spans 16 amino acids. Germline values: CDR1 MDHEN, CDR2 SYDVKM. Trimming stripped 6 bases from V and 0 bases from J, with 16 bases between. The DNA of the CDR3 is TGTGCCAGCAGGGGAACAATAGGGACTAGCACAGATACGCAGTATTTT. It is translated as CASRGTIGTSTDTQYF.

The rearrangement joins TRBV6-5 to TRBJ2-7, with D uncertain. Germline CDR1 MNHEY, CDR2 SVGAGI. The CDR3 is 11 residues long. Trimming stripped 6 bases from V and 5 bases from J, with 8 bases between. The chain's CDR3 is CASRITDEQYV. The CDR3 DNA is TGTGCCAGCAGGATCACAGACGAGCAGTACGTC.

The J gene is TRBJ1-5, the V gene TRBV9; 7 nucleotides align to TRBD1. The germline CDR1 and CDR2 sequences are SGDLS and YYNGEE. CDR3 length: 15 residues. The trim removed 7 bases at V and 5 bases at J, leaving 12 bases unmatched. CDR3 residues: CASSRGGQPDQPQHF. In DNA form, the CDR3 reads TGTGCCAGCTCGCGGGGGGGACAGCCAGATCAGCCCCAGCATTTT.

CDR3 nucleotide sequence: TGTGCCAGCTCACCCGTTGCGAACACCGGGGAGCTGTTTTTT. Protein sequence: CASSPVANTGELFF. This chain links TRBV18 with TRBJ2-2; D gene unclear. Germline V CDR1 and CDR2: KGHSH, LQKENI. Trimming stripped 3 bases from V and 0 bases from J, with 5 bases between. CDR3 length: 14 amino acids.

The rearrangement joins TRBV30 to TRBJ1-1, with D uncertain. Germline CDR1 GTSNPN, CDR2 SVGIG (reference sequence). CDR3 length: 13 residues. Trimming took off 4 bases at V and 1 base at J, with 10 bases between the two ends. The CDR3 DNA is TGTGCCTGGAAATGGTCGGGGAACACTGAAGCTTTCTTT. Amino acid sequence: CAWKWSGNTEAFF.

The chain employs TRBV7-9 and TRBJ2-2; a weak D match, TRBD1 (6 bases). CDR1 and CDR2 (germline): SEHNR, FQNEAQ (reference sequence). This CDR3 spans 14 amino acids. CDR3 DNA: TGTGGCTACCCCAGGGGACGGGACACCGGGGAGCTGTTTTTT. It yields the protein CGYPRGRDTGELFF.

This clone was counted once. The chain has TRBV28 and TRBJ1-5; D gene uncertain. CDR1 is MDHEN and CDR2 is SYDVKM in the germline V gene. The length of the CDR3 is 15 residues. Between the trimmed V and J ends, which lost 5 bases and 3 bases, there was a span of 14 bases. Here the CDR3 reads CASSPIHSFNQPQHF. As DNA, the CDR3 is TGTGCCAGCAGTCCTATACACAGTTTCAATCAGCCCCAGCATTTT.

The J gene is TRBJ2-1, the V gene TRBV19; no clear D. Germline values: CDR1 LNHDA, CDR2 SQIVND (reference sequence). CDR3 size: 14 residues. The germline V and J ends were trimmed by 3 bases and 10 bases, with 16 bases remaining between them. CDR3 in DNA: TGTGCCAGTAGTATTACGCACAGCAAAATGGAGCAGTTCTTC. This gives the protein CASSITHSKMEQFF.

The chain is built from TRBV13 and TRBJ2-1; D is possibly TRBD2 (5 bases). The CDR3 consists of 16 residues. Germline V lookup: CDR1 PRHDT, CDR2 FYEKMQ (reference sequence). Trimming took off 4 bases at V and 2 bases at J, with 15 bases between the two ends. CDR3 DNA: TGTGCCAGCAGCTCCAGACTAAACCCTACCTACAATGAGCAGTTCTTC. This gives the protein CASSSRLNPTYNEQFF. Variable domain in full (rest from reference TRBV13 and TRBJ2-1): AAGVIQSPRHLIKEKRETATLKCYPIPRHDTVYWYQQGPGQDPQFLISFYEKMQSDKGSIPDRFSAQQFSDYHSELNMSSLELGDSALYFCASSSRLNPTYNEQFFGPGTRLTVL.